Listed below are T cell receptor beta chains from one sample, sequenced in a study of cytomegalovirus exposure and HLA in healthy donors. Some clones are missing from TCRdb's copy, which holds only in-frame ones; the method was immunoSEQ multiplex PCR. The sample lists over 75,000 clones, approximately 91% occurring once. The sequencing sample was made of PBMCs. These receptors came from a man aged 30-40 years in good health and CMV-seronegative. Each CDR3 is given with its conserved first and last residue.

>TRBV5-1
CASSLAGVSEEQYF
>TRBV5-1
CASSSPRGNTGELFF
>TRBV5-1
CASSLVLAPAETQYF
>TRBV6-6
CASSLRQAQETQYF
>TRBV7-9
CASSARLGGGATGELFF
>TRBV15
CATSTETGNYNEQFF
>TRBV2
CASSVYSNQPQHF
>TRBV19
CATTVRAQANYGYTF
>TRBV28
CASTPDSVNYGYTF
>TRBV7-2
CASSYRDSYSYEQYF
>TRBV30
CAWSVGRENEKLFF
>TRBV28
CASITGGPYNEQFF
>TRBV6-6
CASCLSASLGNEQFF
>TRBV10-3
CAISETSGRLDNEQFF
>TRBV4-1
CASSQDHRGLQPQHF
>TRBV28
CASRRIQVSYEQYF
>TRBV10-1
CASSDRVTEAFF